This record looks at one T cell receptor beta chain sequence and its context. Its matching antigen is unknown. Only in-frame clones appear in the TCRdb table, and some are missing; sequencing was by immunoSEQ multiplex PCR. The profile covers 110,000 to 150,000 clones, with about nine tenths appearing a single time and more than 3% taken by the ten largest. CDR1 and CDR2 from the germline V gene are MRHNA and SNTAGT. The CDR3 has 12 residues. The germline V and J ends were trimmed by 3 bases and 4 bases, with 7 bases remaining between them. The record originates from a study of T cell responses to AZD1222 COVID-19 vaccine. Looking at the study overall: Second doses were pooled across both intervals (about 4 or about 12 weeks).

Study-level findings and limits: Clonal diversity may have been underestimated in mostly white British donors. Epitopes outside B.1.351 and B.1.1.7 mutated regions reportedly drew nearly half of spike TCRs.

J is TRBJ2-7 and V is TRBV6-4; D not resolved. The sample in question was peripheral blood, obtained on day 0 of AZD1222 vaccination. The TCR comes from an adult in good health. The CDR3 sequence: CASSEATYEQYF. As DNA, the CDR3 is TGTGCCAGCAGTGAGGCGACATACGAGCAGTACTTC.